Described below is a single T cell receptor (beta chain) sequence and its context. This entry comes from a study of CD8 T cells in Susac syndrome. The wider study: The sequenced Susac syndrome patients included five or six who had clinically active disease and eight who were in remission. There were Susac syndrome patients who were therapy-naive at blood draw, others on corticosteroids, and others on intravenous immunoglobulin alone.

The CDR3 runs to 15 residues. CDR1 is DFQATT and CDR2 is SNEGSKA in the germline V gene (reference sequence). Trimming left V 0 bases short and J 2 bases short, with 12 bases between. RNA, at about 0.5 to 1 ug, was reverse transcribed with random hexamers. Amplification of TCR beta CDR3 by immunoSEQ multiplex PCR spanned 54 Vbeta and 13 Jbeta. TCRdb redid the calling of the immunoSEQ multiplex PCR reads with MiXCR, one entry per CDR3 protein. This table holds about 90,000 distinct CDR3 sequences, about 96% found once. The sequenced sample was CD8+ T cells from PBMCs. The chain uses TRBV20-1 and TRBJ2-3; D possibly corresponds to TRBD1 (5 bases). The TCR was taken from a human donor with Susac syndrome. CDR3 sequence (DNA): TGCAGTGCTAGAGATCAGGGTAGGAACACAGATACGCAGTATTTT. Amino acid sequence: CSARDQGRNTDTQYF.